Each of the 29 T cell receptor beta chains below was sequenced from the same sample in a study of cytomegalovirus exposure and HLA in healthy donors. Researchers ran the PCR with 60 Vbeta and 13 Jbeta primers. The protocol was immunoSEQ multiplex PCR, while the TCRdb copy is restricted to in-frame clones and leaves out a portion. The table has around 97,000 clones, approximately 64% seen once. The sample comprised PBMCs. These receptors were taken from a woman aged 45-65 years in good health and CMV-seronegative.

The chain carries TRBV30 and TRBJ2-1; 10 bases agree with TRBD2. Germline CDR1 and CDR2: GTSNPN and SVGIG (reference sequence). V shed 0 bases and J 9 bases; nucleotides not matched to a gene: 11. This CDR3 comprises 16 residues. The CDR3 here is CAWSVLTGLAAIEQFF. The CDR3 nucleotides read TGTGCCTGGAGTGTACTGACCGGACTAGCGGCAATTGAGCAGTTCTTC.

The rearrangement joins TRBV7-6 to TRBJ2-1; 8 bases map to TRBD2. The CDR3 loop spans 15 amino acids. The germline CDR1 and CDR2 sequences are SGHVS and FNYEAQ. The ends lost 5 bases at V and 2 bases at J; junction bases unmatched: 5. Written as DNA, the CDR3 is TGTGCCAGCAGCCCCCAAGCGGGGGCCTACAATGAGCAGTTCTTC. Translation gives CASSPQAGAYNEQFF.

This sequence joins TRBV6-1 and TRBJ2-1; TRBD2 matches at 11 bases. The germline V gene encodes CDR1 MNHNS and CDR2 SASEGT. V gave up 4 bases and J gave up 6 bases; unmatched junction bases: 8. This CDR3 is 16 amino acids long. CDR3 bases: TGTGCCAGCAGTGGCCAGCTAGCGGGGGGTGTCAATGAGCAGTTCTTC. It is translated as CASSGQLAGGVNEQFF.

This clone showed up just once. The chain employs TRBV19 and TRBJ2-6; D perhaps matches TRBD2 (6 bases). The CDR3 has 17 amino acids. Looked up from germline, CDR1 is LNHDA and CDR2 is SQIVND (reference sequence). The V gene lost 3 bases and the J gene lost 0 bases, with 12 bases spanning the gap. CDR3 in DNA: TGTGCCAGTAGTATCGACACGGGGGTCTCTGGGGCCAACGTCCTGACTTTC. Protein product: CASSIDTGVSGANVLTF.

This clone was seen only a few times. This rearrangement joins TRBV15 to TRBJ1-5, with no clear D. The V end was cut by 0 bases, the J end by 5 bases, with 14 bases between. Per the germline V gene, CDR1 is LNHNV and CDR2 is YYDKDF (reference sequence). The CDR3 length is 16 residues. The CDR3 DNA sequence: TGTGCCACCAGCAGAGATAGGAACAGCGGTGATCAGCCCCAGCATTTT. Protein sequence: CATSRDRNSGDQPQHF.

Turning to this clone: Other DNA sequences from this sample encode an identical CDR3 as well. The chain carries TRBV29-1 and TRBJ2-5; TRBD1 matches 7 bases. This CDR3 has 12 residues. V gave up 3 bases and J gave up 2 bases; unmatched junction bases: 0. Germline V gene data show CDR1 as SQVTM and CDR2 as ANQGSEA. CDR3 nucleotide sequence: TGCAGCGTTGACAGGGGGCAAGAGACCCAGTACTTC. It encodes CSVDRGQETQYF.

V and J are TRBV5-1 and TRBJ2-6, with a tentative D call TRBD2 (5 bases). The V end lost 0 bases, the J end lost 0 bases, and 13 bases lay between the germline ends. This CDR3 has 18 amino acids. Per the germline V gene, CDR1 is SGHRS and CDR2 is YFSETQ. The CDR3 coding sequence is TGCGCCAGCAGCTTGGGAGGGTTATTTGACTCTGGGGCCAACGTCCTGACTTTC. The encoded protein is CASSLGGLFDSGANVLTF. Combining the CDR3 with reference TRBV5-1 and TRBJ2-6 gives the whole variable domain KAGVTQTPRYLIKTRGQQVTLSCSPISGHRSVSWYQQTPGQGLQFLFEYFSETQRNKGNFPGRFSGRQFSNSRSEMNVSTLELGDSALYLCASSLGGLFDSGANVLTFGAGSRLTVL.

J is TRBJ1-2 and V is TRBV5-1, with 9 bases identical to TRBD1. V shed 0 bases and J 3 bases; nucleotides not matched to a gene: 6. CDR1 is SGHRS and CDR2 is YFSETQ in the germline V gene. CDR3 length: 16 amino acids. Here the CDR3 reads CASSLDRDREYYGYTF. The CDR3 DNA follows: TGCGCCAGCAGCTTGGATCGGGACAGGGAATACTATGGCTACACCTTC.

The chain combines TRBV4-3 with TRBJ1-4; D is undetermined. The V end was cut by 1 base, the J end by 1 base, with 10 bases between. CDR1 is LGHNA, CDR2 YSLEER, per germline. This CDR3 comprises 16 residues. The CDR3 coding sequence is TGCGCCAGCAGCCAAGGCCCCAGTGGAACTAATGAAAAACTGTTTTTT. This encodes CASSQGPSGTNEKLFF.

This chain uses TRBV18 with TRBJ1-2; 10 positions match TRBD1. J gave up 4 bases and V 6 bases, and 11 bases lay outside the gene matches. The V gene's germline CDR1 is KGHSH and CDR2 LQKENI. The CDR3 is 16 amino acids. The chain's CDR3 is CASSRDRGTSIYGYTF. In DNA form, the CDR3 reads TGTGCCAGCTCCCGGGACAGGGGTACATCTATCTATGGCTACACCTTC. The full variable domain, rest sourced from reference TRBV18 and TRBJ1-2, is NAGVMQNPRHLVRRRGQEARLRCSPMKGHSHVYWYRQLPEEGLKFMVYLQKENIIDESGMPKERFSAEFPKEGPSILRIQQVVRGDSAAYFCASSRDRGTSIYGYTFGSGTRLTVV.

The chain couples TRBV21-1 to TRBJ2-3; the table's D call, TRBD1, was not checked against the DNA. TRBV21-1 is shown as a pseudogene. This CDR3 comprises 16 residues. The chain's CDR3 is CASGTGTAVSTDTQYF. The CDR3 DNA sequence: TGTGCCAGCGGAACCGGGACAGCAGTCAGCACAGATACGCAGTATTTT.

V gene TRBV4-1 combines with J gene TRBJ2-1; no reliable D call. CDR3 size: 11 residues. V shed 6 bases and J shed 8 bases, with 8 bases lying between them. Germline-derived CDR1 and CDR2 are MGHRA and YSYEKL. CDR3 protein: CASSQIDEQFF. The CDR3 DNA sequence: TGCGCCAGCAGTCAGATCGATGAGCAGTTCTTC.

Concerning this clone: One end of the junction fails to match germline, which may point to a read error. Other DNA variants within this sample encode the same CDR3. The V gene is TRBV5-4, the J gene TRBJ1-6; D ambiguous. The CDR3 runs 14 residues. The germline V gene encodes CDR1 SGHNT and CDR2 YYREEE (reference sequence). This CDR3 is CASSLDTNNSPLHF. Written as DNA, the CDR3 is TGTGCCAGCAGCTTGGACACAAATAATTCCCCCCTCCACTTT.

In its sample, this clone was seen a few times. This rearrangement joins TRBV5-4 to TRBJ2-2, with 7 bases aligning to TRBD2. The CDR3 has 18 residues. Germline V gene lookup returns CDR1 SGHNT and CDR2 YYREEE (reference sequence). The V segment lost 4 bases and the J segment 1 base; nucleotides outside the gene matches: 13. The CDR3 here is CASSGWTRSNRNTGELFF. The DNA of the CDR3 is TGTGCCAGCAGCGGTTGGACTAGGTCGAATCGGAACACCGGGGAGCTGTTTTTT.

The CDR3 spells CSVVGDAREQFF. Here the CDR3 DNA reads TGCAGCGTTGTGGGAGACGCGCGCGAGCAGTTCTTC. This chain joins TRBV29-1 and TRBJ2-1; perhaps TRBD2 as D (5 bases). The V and J ends lost 4 bases and 10 bases respectively, with 14 bases between them. CDR1 and CDR2 (germline): SQVTM, ANQGSEA. This CDR3 contains 12 residues.

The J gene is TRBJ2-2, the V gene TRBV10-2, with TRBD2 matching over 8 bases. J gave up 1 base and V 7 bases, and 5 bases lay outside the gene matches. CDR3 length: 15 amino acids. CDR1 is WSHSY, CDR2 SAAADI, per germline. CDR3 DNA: TGCGCCAGCACCAGAGCGGGAGTGAACACCGGGGAGCTGTTTTTT. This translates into CASTRAGVNTGELFF.

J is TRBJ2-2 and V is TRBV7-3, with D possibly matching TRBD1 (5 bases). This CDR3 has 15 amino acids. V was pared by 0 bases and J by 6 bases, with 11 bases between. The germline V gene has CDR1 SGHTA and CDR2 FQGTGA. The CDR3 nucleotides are TGTGCCAGCAGCTTAACGGTTTGGGGCTCCGGGGAGCTGTTTTTT. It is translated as CASSLTVWGSGELFF.

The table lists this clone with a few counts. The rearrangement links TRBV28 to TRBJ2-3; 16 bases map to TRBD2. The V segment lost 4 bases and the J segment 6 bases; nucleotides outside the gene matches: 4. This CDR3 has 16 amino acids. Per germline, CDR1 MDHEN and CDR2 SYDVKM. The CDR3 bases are TGTGCCAGCAGTTCGGGACTAGCGGGGGGGAGGGATACGCAGTATTTT. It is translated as CASSSGLAGGRDTQYF.

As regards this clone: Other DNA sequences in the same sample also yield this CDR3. The CDR3 protein is CASSLPNGPARAYEQYF. The CDR3 coding sequence is TGTGCCAGCAGCCTTCCGAACGGACCCGCCAGGGCCTACGAGCAGTACTTC. The V gene is TRBV27, the J gene TRBJ2-7, with a tentative D call TRBD1 (5 bases). The CDR3 sequence is 17 residues long. Per germline, CDR1 MNHEY and CDR2 SMNVEV (reference sequence). Trimming pared 6 bases from V and 2 bases from J, leaving 23 bases between.

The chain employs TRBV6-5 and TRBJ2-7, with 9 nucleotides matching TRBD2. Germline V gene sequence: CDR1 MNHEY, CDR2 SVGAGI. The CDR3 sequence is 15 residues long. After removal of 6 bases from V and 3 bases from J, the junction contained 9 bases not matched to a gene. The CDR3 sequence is CASRREASGVYEQYF. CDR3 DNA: TGTGCCAGCAGACGGGAGGCTAGCGGGGTCTACGAGCAGTACTTC.

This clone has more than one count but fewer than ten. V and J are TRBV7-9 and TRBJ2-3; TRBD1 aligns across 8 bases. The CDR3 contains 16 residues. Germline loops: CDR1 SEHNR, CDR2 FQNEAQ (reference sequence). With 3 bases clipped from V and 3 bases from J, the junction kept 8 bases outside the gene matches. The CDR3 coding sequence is TGTGCCAGCAGCTTCGGACAGGGAGGATATACAGATACGCAGTATTTT. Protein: CASSFGQGGYTDTQYF.

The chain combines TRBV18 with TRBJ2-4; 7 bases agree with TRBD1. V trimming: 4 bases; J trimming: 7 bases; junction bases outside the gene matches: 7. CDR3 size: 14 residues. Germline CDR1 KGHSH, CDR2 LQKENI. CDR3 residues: CASSLTGDQNIQYF. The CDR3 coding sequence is TGTGCCAGCTCACTCACAGGGGACCAGAACATTCAGTACTTC.

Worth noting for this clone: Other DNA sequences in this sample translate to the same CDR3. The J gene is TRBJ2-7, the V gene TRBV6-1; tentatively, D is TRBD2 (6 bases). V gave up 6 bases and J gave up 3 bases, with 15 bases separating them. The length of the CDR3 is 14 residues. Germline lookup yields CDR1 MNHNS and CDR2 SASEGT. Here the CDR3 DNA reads TGTGCCAGCAGCCAGGACGGGGGAGTCTACGAGCAGTACTTC. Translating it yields CASSQDGGVYEQYF.

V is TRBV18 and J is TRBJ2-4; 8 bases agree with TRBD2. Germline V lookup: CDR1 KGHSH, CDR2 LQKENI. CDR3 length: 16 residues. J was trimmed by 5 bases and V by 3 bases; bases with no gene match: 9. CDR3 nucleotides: TGTGCCAGCTCACCCTTTGCGGGAGGTGTGGAAAACATTCAGTACTTC. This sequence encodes CASSPFAGGVENIQYF.

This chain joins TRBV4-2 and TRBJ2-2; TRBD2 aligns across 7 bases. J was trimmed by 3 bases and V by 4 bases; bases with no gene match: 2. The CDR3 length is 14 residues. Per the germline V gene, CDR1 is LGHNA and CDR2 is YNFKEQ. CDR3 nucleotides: TGTGCCAGCAGCCCTCTAGCGGACACCGGGGAGCTGTTTTTT. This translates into CASSPLADTGELFF.

The CDR3 sequence: CASSTYSRQGNTGELFF. CDR3 coding DNA: TGTGCCAGCAGTACTTATTCGCGTCAGGGGAATACCGGGGAGCTGTTTTTT. The chain is built from TRBV28 and TRBJ2-2, with a weak D call TRBD1 (6 bases). The CDR3 consists of 17 residues. V gave up 5 bases and J gave up 5 bases, with 21 bases separating them. CDR1 and CDR2 from the germline V gene are MDHEN and SYDVKM.

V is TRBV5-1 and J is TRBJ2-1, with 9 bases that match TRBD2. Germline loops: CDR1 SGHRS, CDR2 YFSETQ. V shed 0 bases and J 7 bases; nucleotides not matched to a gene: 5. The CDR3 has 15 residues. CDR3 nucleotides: TGCGCCAGCAGCTTGGTTAGCGGGGGCAGTAATGAGCAGTTCTTC. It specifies CASSLVSGGSNEQFF.

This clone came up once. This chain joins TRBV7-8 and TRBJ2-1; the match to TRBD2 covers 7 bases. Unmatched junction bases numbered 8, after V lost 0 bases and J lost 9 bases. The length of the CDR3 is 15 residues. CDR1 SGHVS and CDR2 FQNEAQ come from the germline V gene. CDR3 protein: CASSLARGGVGEQFF. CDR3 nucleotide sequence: TGTGCCAGCAGCTTAGCGCGGGGAGGGGTGGGTGAGCAGTTCTTC.

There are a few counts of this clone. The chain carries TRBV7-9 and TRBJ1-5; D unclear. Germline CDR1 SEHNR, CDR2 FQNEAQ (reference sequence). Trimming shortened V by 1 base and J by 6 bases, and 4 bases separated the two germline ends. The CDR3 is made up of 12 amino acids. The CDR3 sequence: CASSLDFQPQHF. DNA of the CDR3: TGTGCCAGCAGCTTAGACTTTCAGCCCCAGCATTTT.